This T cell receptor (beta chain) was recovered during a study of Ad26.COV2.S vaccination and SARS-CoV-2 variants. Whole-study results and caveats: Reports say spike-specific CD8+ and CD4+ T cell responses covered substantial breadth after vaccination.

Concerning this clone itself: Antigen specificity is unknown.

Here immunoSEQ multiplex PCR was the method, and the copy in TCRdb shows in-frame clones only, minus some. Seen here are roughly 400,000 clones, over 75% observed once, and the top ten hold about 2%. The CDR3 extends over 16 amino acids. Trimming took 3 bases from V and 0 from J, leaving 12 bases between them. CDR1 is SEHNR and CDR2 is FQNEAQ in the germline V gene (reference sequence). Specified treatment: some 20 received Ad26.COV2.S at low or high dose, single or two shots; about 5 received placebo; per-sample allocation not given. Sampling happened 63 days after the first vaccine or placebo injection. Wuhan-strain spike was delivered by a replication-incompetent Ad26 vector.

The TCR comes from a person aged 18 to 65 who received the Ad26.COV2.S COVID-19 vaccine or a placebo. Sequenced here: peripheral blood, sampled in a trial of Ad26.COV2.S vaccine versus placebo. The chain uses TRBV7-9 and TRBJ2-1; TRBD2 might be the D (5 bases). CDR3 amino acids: CASSFEGSVSYNEQFF. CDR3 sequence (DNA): TGTGCCAGCAGCTTTGAGGGCTCGGTCTCCTACAATGAGCAGTTCTTC.